The rows below give T cell receptor beta chains drawn from one sample of a study of T cell responses to AZD1222 COVID-19 vaccine. Method: immunoSEQ multiplex PCR; TCRdb's copy keeps in-frame clones and lacks some. The data show 55,000 to 65,000 clones, roughly 89% seen once. The sample consisted of peripheral blood, taken 28 days after the second AZD1222 dose. These receptors all stem from an adult who received the AZD1222 COVID-19 vaccine. The CDR3 runs from the conserved cysteine through the conserved F or W. The order of the fields is D gene, V gene, J gene, clone size, CDR3 DNA, CDR3 protein. The D gene is left open where the match is weak. The listing skips clone size in some rows; elsewhere it reads once, few, many or a size class.

d_gene: TRBD2
v_gene: TRBV5-1
j_gene: TRBJ2-2
abundance: .
CDR3nt: TGCGCCAGCAGCTTGGGAGCTAGCGGGAGCGCCGGGGAGCTGTTTTTT
CDR3aa: CASSLGASGSAGELFF

d_gene: .
v_gene: TRBV6-5
j_gene: TRBJ1-1
abundance: .
CDR3nt: TGTGCCAGCAGTTACTCGGGTGTGAACACTGAAGCTTTCTTT
CDR3aa: CASSYSGVNTEAFF

d_gene: .
v_gene: TRBV5-4
j_gene: TRBJ1-2
abundance: once
CDR3nt: TGTGCCAGCAGCGTGGGGGGGCGCACCCATAACTATGGCTACACCTTC
CDR3aa: CASSVGGRTHNYGYTF

d_gene: .
v_gene: TRBV6-5
j_gene: TRBJ2-3
abundance: .
CDR3nt: TGTGCCAGCAGACGGGGTCTAGCCGAAACAGATACGCAGTATTTT
CDR3aa: CASRRGLAETDTQYF

d_gene: TRBD2
v_gene: TRBV3-1/TRBV3-2
j_gene: TRBJ2-3
abundance: .
CDR3nt: TGTGCCAGCAGCCAAGTGAGCGGGGCCCCCACAGATACGCAGTATTTT
CDR3aa: CASSQVSGAPTDTQYF

d_gene: .
v_gene: TRBV6-5
j_gene: TRBJ1-2
abundance: .
CDR3nt: TGTGCCAGCAGTTACTCCGCCTCCTCGGGCGGGTATGGCTACACCTTC
CDR3aa: CASSYSASSGGYGYTF

d_gene: .
v_gene: TRBV29-1
j_gene: TRBJ2-2
abundance: .
CDR3nt: TGCAGCGTTGTGGGGGGAGTGGACACCGGGGAGCTGTTTTTT
CDR3aa: CSVVGGVDTGELFF

d_gene: .
v_gene: TRBV3-1/TRBV3-2
j_gene: TRBJ1-1
abundance: .
CDR3nt: TGTGCCAGCAGCGTCGGAGGGCAGTGGAACACTGAAGCTTTCTTT
CDR3aa: CASSVGGQWNTEAFF

d_gene: .
v_gene: TRBV24-1
j_gene: TRBJ2-1
abundance: .
CDR3nt: TGTGCCACCCGGAGCTCCTACAATGAGCAGTTCTTC
CDR3aa: CATRSSYNEQFF

d_gene: .
v_gene: TRBV29-1
j_gene: TRBJ2-5
abundance: .
CDR3nt: TGCAGCGTTGGTAGGGCGGAAGAGACCCAGTACTTC
CDR3aa: CSVGRAEETQYF

d_gene: .
v_gene: TRBV9
j_gene: TRBJ1-4
abundance: once
CDR3nt: TGTGCCAGCAGCGTAGGAGTATCAACTAATGAAAAACTGTTTTTT
CDR3aa: CASSVGVSTNEKLFF

d_gene: .
v_gene: TRBV19
j_gene: TRBJ1-5
abundance: .
CDR3nt: TGTGCCAGTAGGGGGCCAGGGAATTTGGTCAATCAGCCCCAGCATTTT
CDR3aa: CASRGPGNLVNQPQHF

d_gene: TRBD1
v_gene: TRBV10-3
j_gene: TRBJ2-3
abundance: once
CDR3nt: TGTGCCATCAGAGCGGGACAGGGCATCACAGATACGCAGTATTTT
CDR3aa: CAIRAGQGITDTQYF

d_gene: .
v_gene: TRBV6-1
j_gene: TRBJ2-2
abundance: .
CDR3nt: TGTGCCAGCACGGGTAGAGCCGGGGAGCTGTTTTTT
CDR3aa: CASTGRAGELFF

d_gene: .
v_gene: TRBV4-1
j_gene: TRBJ1-5
abundance: .
CDR3nt: TGCGCCAGCAGCCAAGAATCTGGGGGCTCGAGGCTGCCCCAGCATTTT
CDR3aa: CASSQESGGSRLPQHF

d_gene: TRBD2
v_gene: TRBV7-9
j_gene: TRBJ2-1
abundance: .
CDR3nt: TGTGCCAGCAGCTCCACCGGGGGGGCCCCCCCCAATGAGCAGTTCTTC
CDR3aa: CASSSTGGAPPNEQFF

d_gene: .
v_gene: TRBV27
j_gene: TRBJ1-2
abundance: medium-sized
CDR3nt: TGTGCCAGCAGTTCAACAGTCTGGGGTTATGGCTACACCTTC
CDR3aa: CASSSTVWGYGYTF

d_gene: .
v_gene: TRBV19
j_gene: TRBJ1-2
abundance: .
CDR3nt: TGTGCCAGTAGTTACCTTCAGGACTATGGCTACACCTTC
CDR3aa: CASSYLQDYGYTF

d_gene: .
v_gene: TRBV13
j_gene: TRBJ2-7
abundance: .
CDR3nt: TGTGCCAGCAGCTTAGAAGGCGACGGGGGGCCTTTCTCCTACGAGCAGTACTTC
CDR3aa: CASSLEGDGGPFSYEQYF

d_gene: TRBD2
v_gene: TRBV7-3
j_gene: TRBJ2-2
abundance: .
CDR3nt: TGTGCCAGCAGCTTAGGACGTAGGACTAGCCACACCGGGGAGCTGTTTTTT
CDR3aa: CASSLGRRTSHTGELFF

d_gene: TRBD1
v_gene: TRBV5-1
j_gene: TRBJ1-2
abundance: .
CDR3nt: TGCGCCAGCAGTCCGGGGACAGCTAACTATGGCTACACCTTC
CDR3aa: CASSPGTANYGYTF

d_gene: TRBD2
v_gene: TRBV15
j_gene: TRBJ2-4
abundance: .
CDR3nt: TGTGCCACCAGCGTTGGACTAGCGGGAGGACGCAGTGGCATTCAGTACTTC
CDR3aa: CATSVGLAGGRSGIQYF

d_gene: TRBD1
v_gene: TRBV28
j_gene: TRBJ2-1
abundance: .
CDR3nt: TGTGCCAGCAGTTTGTTCAGGGCAGGGGGCAATGAGCAGTTCTTC
CDR3aa: CASSLFRAGGNEQFF

d_gene: .
v_gene: TRBV6-1
j_gene: TRBJ2-5
abundance: .
CDR3nt: TGTGCCAGCAGTGAACTTGGGCAAGGCCAAGAGACCCAGTACTTC
CDR3aa: CASSELGQGQETQYF

d_gene: .
v_gene: TRBV19
j_gene: TRBJ2-5
abundance: .
CDR3nt: TGTGCCAGTAGTATAGGGAACTCACAAGAGACCCAGTACTTC
CDR3aa: CASSIGNSQETQYF

d_gene: TRBD1
v_gene: TRBV27
j_gene: TRBJ2-7
abundance: .
CDR3nt: TGTGCCAGCAGAGTCATATCAGGGGGCGCCTCCTACGAGCAGTACTTC
CDR3aa: CASRVISGGASYEQYF

d_gene: .
v_gene: TRBV10-2
j_gene: TRBJ1-1
abundance: .
CDR3nt: TGCGCCAGCAGTGAAGGGGGTGGGATGAACACTGAAGCTTTCTTT
CDR3aa: CASSEGGGMNTEAFF

d_gene: .
v_gene: TRBV6-6
j_gene: TRBJ1-1
abundance: .
CDR3nt: TGTGCCAGCAATTTTGGCATCATGAACACTGAAGCTTTCTTT
CDR3aa: CASNFGIMNTEAFF

d_gene: .
v_gene: TRBV29-1
j_gene: TRBJ2-5
abundance: .
CDR3nt: TGCAGCGCTCGCCGGGACACCGAAGAGACCCAGTACTTC
CDR3aa: CSARRDTEETQYF

d_gene: .
v_gene: TRBV18
j_gene: TRBJ1-4
abundance: .
CDR3nt: TGTGCCAGCTCACCACGTTCTGACGAAAAACTGTTTTTT
CDR3aa: CASSPRSDEKLFF

d_gene: TRBD1
v_gene: TRBV14
j_gene: TRBJ2-6
abundance: .
CDR3nt: TGTGCCAGCAGCCAAATGTCAGACAGGGAGTATCCTGGGGCCAACGTCCTGACTTTC
CDR3aa: CASSQMSDREYPGANVLTF

d_gene: .
v_gene: TRBV3-1/TRBV3-2
j_gene: TRBJ2-5
abundance: .
CDR3nt: TGTGCCAGCAGCCAAGAGGCGGGACTCGGTGGTGGGTACTTC
CDR3aa: CASSQEAGLGGGYF

d_gene: .
v_gene: TRBV7-2
j_gene: TRBJ2-2
abundance: .
CDR3nt: TGTGCCAGCAGCTCGACCATCGACGCCGGGGAGCTGTTTTTT
CDR3aa: CASSSTIDAGELFF

d_gene: .
v_gene: TRBV9
j_gene: TRBJ2-7
abundance: once
CDR3nt: TGTGCCAGCAGCGTAGTGTGTGGGGGGAGCTCCTACGAGCAGTACTTC
CDR3aa: CASSVVCGGSSYEQYF

d_gene: .
v_gene: TRBV6-5
j_gene: TRBJ2-5
abundance: .
CDR3nt: TGTGCCAGCAGTTCTCCAGGGGAGACCCAGTACTTC
CDR3aa: CASSSPGETQYF

d_gene: TRBD1
v_gene: TRBV28
j_gene: TRBJ1-2
abundance: once
CDR3nt: TGTGCCAGCAGTTTTCGGCCAGGGGGCTATGCAGGCTACACCTTC
CDR3aa: CASSFRPGGYAGYTF

d_gene: .
v_gene: TRBV19
j_gene: TRBJ2-1
abundance: once
CDR3nt: TGTGCCAGTAGTATCGAGAGCTCCTACAATGAGCAGTTCTTC
CDR3aa: CASSIESSYNEQFF

d_gene: .
v_gene: TRBV19
j_gene: TRBJ2-7
abundance: .
CDR3nt: TGTGCCAGTAGTATGGACCCCGCCTACGAGCAGTACTTC
CDR3aa: CASSMDPAYEQYF

d_gene: .
v_gene: TRBV18
j_gene: TRBJ1-5
abundance: .
CDR3nt: TGTGCCAGCTCACCACCCCAGGGCCACCTCAATCAGCCCCAGCATTTT
CDR3aa: CASSPPQGHLNQPQHF

d_gene: .
v_gene: TRBV30
j_gene: TRBJ1-5
abundance: .
CDR3nt: TGTGCCTGGAGTGTATCGTCAGGGCGTCAGCCCCAGCATTTT
CDR3aa: CAWSVSSGRQPQHF

d_gene: .
v_gene: TRBV3-1/TRBV3-2
j_gene: TRBJ1-6
abundance: .
CDR3nt: TGTGCCAGCAGCCAGGATGAGGGGGGTCCTGGGTCACCCCTCCACTTT
CDR3aa: CASSQDEGGPGSPLHF

d_gene: .
v_gene: TRBV10-2
j_gene: TRBJ2-7
abundance: .
CDR3nt: TGCGCCAGCAGCCCCACCTACGAGCAGTACTTC
CDR3aa: CASSPTYEQYF

d_gene: .
v_gene: TRBV9
j_gene: TRBJ1-4
abundance: medium-sized
CDR3nt: TGTGCCAGCAGCGGGGCTTCGGACTTTGGGAAACTGTTTTTT
CDR3aa: CASSGASDFGKLFF

d_gene: .
v_gene: TRBV9
j_gene: TRBJ1-1
abundance: .
CDR3nt: TGTGCCAGCAGCCCTCGTCCGGGGCGAACTGAAGCTTTCTTT
CDR3aa: CASSPRPGRTEAFF

d_gene: .
v_gene: TRBV24-1
j_gene: TRBJ2-7
abundance: once
CDR3nt: TGTGCCACCAGTGACACCTCCTACGAGCAGTACTTC
CDR3aa: CATSDTSYEQYF

d_gene: TRBD1
v_gene: TRBV19
j_gene: TRBJ2-7
abundance: .
CDR3nt: TGTGCCAGGGTGGGACAGGGCTCTTCCTACGAGCAGTACTTC
CDR3aa: CARVGQGSSYEQYF

d_gene: .
v_gene: TRBV12-5
j_gene: TRBJ1-3
abundance: .
CDR3nt: TGTGCTAGTGGCCGAGGGACTGCTGGAAACACCATATATTTT
CDR3aa: CASGRGTAGNTIYF

d_gene: .
v_gene: TRBV20-1
j_gene: TRBJ1-2
abundance: .
CDR3nt: TGCAGTGCAAGGGACTATGGCTACACCTTC
CDR3aa: CSARDYGYTF

d_gene: .
v_gene: TRBV7-2
j_gene: TRBJ1-5
abundance: .
CDR3nt: TGTGCCAGCAGCTCCGGGGGGCCCCAGCATTTT
CDR3aa: CASSSGGPQHF

d_gene: .
v_gene: TRBV24-1
j_gene: TRBJ1-2
abundance: few
CDR3nt: TGTGCCACCAGTGATTGGCTCGGGGACCCTATAGCCTATGGCTACACCTTC
CDR3aa: CATSDWLGDPIAYGYTF

d_gene: .
v_gene: TRBV18
j_gene: TRBJ1-1
abundance: .
CDR3nt: TGTGCCAGCTCACCACCCTCGGGGGAAGCTTTCTTT
CDR3aa: CASSPPSGEAFF

d_gene: .
v_gene: TRBV29-1
j_gene: TRBJ1-3
abundance: .
CDR3nt: TGCAGCGTTAAGGGATATGGAAACACCATATATTTT
CDR3aa: CSVKGYGNTIYF

d_gene: TRBD1
v_gene: TRBV12-5
j_gene: TRBJ2-7
abundance: .
CDR3nt: TGTGCTAGTGGTGCCGGGACAGGGAGTCCCGAGCAGTACTTC
CDR3aa: CASGAGTGSPEQYF

d_gene: .
v_gene: TRBV4-2
j_gene: TRBJ1-5
abundance: .
CDR3nt: TGTGCCAGCAGTCTCAATACCCAGGGCCACAATCAGCCCCAGCATTTT
CDR3aa: CASSLNTQGHNQPQHF